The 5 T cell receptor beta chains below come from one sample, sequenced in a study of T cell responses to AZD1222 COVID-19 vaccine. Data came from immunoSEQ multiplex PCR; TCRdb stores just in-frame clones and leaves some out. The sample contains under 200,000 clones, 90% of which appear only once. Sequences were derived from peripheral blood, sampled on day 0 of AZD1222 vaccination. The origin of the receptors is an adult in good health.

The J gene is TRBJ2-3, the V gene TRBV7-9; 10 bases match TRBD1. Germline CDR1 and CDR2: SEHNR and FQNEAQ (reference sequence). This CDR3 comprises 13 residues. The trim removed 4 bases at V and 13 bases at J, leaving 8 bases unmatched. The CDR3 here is CASSSEGQGKKYF. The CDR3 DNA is TGTGCCAGCAGCTCGGAGGGACAGGGGAAAAAGTATTTT. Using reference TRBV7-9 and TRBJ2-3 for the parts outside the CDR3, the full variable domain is DTGVSQNPRHKITKRGQNVTFRCDPISEHNRLYWYRQTLGQGPEFLTYFQNEAQLEKSRLLSDRFSAERPKGSFSTLEIQRTEQGDSAMYLCASSSEGQGKKYFGPGTRLTVL.

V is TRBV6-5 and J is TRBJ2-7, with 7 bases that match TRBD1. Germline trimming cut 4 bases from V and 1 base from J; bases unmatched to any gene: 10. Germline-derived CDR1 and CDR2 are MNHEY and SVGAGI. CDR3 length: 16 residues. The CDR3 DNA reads TGTGCCAGCAGTTCCAAAGGACAGGATACTTCCTACGAGCAGTACTTC. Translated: CASSSKGQDTSYEQYF.

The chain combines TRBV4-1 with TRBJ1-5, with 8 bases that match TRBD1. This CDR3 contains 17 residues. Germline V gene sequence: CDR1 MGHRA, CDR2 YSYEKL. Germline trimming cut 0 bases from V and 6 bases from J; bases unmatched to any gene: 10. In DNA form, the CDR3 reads TGCGCCAGCAGCCAAGATCCTAGGCAGGGGGCACCTCAGCCCCAGCATTTT. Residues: CASSQDPRQGAPQPQHF.

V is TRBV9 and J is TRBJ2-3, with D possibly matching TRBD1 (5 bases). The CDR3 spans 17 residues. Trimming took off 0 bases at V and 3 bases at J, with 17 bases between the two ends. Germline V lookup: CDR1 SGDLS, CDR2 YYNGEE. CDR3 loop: CASSVVGVTYGTDTQYF. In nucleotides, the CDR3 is TGTGCCAGCAGCGTAGTAGGGGTCACCTATGGGACAGATACGCAGTATTTT. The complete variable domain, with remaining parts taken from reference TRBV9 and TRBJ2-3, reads DSGVTQTPKHLITATGQRVTLRCSPRSGDLSVYWYQQSLDQGLQFLIQYYNGEERAKGNILERFSAQQFPDLHSELNLSSLELGDSALYFCASSVVGVTYGTDTQYFGPGTRLTVL.

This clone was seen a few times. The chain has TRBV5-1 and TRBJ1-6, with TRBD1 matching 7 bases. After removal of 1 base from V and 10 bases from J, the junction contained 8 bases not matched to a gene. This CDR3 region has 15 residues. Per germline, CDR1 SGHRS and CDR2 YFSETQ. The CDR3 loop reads CASSLNQGVGSPLHF. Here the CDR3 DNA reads TGCGCCAGCAGCTTGAATCAGGGGGTTGGGTCACCCCTCCACTTT.